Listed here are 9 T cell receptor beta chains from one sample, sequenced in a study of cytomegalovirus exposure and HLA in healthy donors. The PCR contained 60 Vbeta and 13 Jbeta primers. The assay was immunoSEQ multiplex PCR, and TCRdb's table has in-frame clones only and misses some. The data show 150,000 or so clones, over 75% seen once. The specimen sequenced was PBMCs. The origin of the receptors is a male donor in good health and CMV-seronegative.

The CDR3 region has the DNA TGTGCCAGCAGCGTTAGCGGGAGGGCCAATTACGAGCAGTACTTC. It yields the protein CASSVSGRANYEQYF. J is TRBJ2-5 and V is TRBV5-6; 11 nucleotides align to TRBD2. The J call may not be correct, given that the DNA end is closer to TRBJ2-7. Per germline, CDR1 SGHDT and CDR2 YYEEEE. The CDR3 consists of 15 residues.

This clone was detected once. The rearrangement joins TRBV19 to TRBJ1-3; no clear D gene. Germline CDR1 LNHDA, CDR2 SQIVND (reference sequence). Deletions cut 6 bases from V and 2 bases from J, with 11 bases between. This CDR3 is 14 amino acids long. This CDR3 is CASRPGRTGNTIYF. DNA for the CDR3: TGTGCCAGTAGGCCGGGTAGAACTGGAAACACCATATATTTT.

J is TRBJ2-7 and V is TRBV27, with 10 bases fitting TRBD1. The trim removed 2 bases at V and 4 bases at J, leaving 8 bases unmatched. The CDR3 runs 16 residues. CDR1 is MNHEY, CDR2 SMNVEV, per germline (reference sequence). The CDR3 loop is CASSLRGDRGTYEQYF. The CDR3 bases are TGTGCCAGCAGTTTAAGGGGGGACAGGGGAACTTACGAGCAGTACTTC.

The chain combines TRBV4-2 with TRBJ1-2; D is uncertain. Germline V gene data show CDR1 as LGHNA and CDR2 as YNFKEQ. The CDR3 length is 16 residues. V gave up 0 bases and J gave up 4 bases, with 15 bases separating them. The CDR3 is CASSQESGLTSYGYTF. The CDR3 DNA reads TGTGCCAGCAGCCAAGAGTCTGGGCTTACTTCCTATGGCTACACCTTC.

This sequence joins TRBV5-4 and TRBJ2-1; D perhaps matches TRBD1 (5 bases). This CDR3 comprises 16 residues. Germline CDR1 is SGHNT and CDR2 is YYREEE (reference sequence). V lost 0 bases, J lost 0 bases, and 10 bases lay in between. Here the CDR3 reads CASSLADTFSYNEQFF. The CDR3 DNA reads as TGTGCCAGCAGCTTGGCGGACACATTCTCCTACAATGAGCAGTTCTTC.

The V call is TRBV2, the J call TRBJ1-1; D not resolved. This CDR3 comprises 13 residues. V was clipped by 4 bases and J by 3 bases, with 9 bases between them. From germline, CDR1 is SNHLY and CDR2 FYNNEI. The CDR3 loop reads CASSVSGDTEAFF. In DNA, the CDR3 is TGTGCCAGCAGTGTTTCGGGAGACACTGAAGCTTTCTTT.

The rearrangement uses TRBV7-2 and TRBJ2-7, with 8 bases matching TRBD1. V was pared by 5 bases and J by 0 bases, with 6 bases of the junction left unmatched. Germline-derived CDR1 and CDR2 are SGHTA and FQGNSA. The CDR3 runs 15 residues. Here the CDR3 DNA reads TGTGCCAGCAGCAAAGGACAGGGCGGCTCCTACGAGCAGTACTTC. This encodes CASSKGQGGSYEQYF.

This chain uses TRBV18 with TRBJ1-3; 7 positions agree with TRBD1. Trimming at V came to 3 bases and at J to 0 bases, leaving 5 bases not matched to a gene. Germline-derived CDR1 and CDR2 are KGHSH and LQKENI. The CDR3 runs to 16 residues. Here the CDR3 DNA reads TGTGCCAGCTCACCCGGACAGGTCAGCTCTGGAAACACCATATATTTT. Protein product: CASSPGQVSSGNTIYF.

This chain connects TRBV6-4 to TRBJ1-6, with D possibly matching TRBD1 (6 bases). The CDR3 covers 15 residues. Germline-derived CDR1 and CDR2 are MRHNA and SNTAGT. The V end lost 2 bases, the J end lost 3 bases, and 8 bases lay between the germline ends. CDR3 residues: CASSDGGHYNSPLHF. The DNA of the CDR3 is TGTGCCAGCAGTGACGGGGGACACTATAATTCACCCCTCCACTTT.